A single sample is the source of the 10 T cell receptor beta chains below, sequenced in a study of OX40 agonist ivuxolimab in advanced cancers. This table comes from immunoSEQ multiplex PCR, and its TCRdb copy is limited to in-frame clones, with some not included. This sample has about 51,000 clones, with approximately 91% found just once. Sample: CD4+ or CD8+ T cells sorted from blood, taken in a trial of the OX40 agonist ivuxolimab. The source is an adult with an advanced solid tumor such as melanoma, head and neck, liver or kidney cancer.

This chain connects TRBV16 to TRBJ2-2, with 10 bases matching TRBD1. The CDR3 consists of 18 residues. The V gene's germline CDR1 is KGHSY and CDR2 FQNENV. Trimming removed 2 bases from V and 0 bases from J; junction bases left unmatched: 6. CDR3 amino acids: CASSQRKGQGTNTGELFF. In nucleotides, the CDR3 is TGTGCCAGCAGCCAAAGAAAGGGACAGGGGACGAACACCGGGGAGCTGTTTTTT.

This rearrangement joins TRBV29-1 to TRBJ1-1, with unresolved D. The CDR3 sequence is 15 residues long. The V and J ends lost 1 base and 2 bases respectively, with 14 bases between them. The germline V gene has CDR1 SQVTM and CDR2 ANQGSEA. The CDR3 region is CSVEVPLPTNTEAFF. CDR3 nucleotides: TGCAGCGTTGAAGTTCCTTTACCGACCAACACTGAAGCTTTCTTT.

V usage is TRBV9 and J usage is TRBJ2-7; no definite D call. The CDR3 extends over 10 amino acids. Germline CDR1 and CDR2: SGDLS and YYNGEE. V was cut by 8 bases and J by 2 bases, with 5 bases left in between. DNA of the CDR3: TGTGCCAGTCAACCCTACGAGCAGTACTTC. Translating it yields CASQPYEQYF.

The sample holds one count of this clone. The chain employs TRBV28 and TRBJ1-2, with D unresolved. This CDR3 has 14 residues. The ends were cut back, 4 bases at V and 3 bases at J, with 12 bases in the middle. Per the germline V gene, CDR1 is MDHEN and CDR2 is SYDVKM. As DNA, the CDR3 is TGTGCCAGCAGTTCCCCACGGGCCCACTATGGCTACACCTTC. This translates into CASSSPRAHYGYTF.

This clone appeared a few times. The chain uses TRBV29-1 and TRBJ1-6, with 7 bases fitting TRBD1. J was trimmed by 4 bases and V by 5 bases; bases with no gene match: 8. Germline V gene data show CDR1 as SQVTM and CDR2 as ANQGSEA. The CDR3 covers 15 residues. In nucleotides, the CDR3 is TGCAGCGTTCAAGTTGGGACAGCTTATAATTCACCCCTCCACTTT. It is translated as CSVQVGTAYNSPLHF.

This chain joins TRBV12-5 and TRBJ1-2, with D possibly TRBD1 on 5 matching bases. This CDR3 is 15 amino acids long. Trimming pared 5 bases from V and 4 bases from J, leaving 17 bases between. In germline, CDR1 is LGHNT, CDR2 FRNRAP. The CDR3 reads CASGGVQGSLYGYTF. The CDR3 DNA reads TGTGCTAGTGGTGGGGTGCAGGGATCCCTCTATGGCTACACCTTC.

The chain carries TRBV6-5 and TRBJ2-7; D remains unclear. V lost 0 bases to trimming and J lost 3 bases, with 9 bases between them. The CDR3 spans 14 residues. Germline V CDR1 and CDR2: MNHEY, SVGAGI. CDR3 sequence: CASSYSGGFYEQYF. DNA for the CDR3: TGTGCCAGCAGTTACTCCGGCGGATTCTACGAGCAGTACTTC.

The chain couples TRBV27 to TRBJ1-2; the D gene is possibly TRBD1 (5 bases). V dropped 6 bases and J dropped 4 bases, with 18 bases sitting between them. The CDR3 spans 15 residues. In germline, CDR1 is MNHEY, CDR2 SMNVEV (reference sequence). The DNA for the CDR3 is TGTGCCAGCAGCCCCCTGGGGCTCCAGACCTATGGCTACACCTTC. Residues: CASSPLGLQTYGYTF.

The V gene is TRBV2, the J gene TRBJ1-4, with D maybe TRBD1 (5 bases). CDR1 is SNHLY, CDR2 FYNNEI, per germline. Trimming removed 3 bases from V and 10 bases from J, with 9 bases in between. The length of the CDR3 is 12 residues. CDR3 DNA sequence: TGTGCCAGCAGTGACCCGCAGGGAAAACTGTTTTTT. Its translation: CASSDPQGKLFF.

This rearrangement joins TRBV6-6 to TRBJ1-1; D is perhaps TRBD1 (6 bases). Trimming took 3 bases from V and 0 from J, leaving 14 bases between them. The CDR3 covers 16 residues. Germline V lookup: CDR1 MNHNY, CDR2 SVGAGI (reference sequence). CDR3 coding DNA: TGTGCCAGCAGTTATGGAACAGGGCCTTTGAACACTGAAGCTTTCTTT. The encoded protein is CASSYGTGPLNTEAFF.